Following are 25 T cell receptor beta chains from one sample sequenced in a study of T cells in Graves' hyperthyroidism and ophthalmopathy. Amplification yielded TCR beta CDR3 regions, with RNA transcripts as the source. When the TCR CDR3 underwent first-round RT-PCR, the HTBI primer set was used. TCRdb passed the multiplex PCR reads through MiXCR, listing each CDR3 protein once. The table lists 400,000 or so distinct CDR3 sequences, 15% of them singletons. The sequenced sample was blood. Source of these receptors: an older woman with Graves' ophthalmopathy.

The rearrangement uses TRBV7-9 and TRBJ1-2; 8 nucleotides align to TRBD1. The V and J ends lost 5 bases and 9 bases, in that order; junction bases with no gene match: 14. The CDR3 runs to 15 residues. CDR1 is SEHNR and CDR2 is FQNEAQ in the germline V gene (reference sequence). DNA of the CDR3: TGTGCCAGCAGCACAGGACAGGGCCGGCCGATGAGCTACACCTTC. It specifies CASSTGQGRPMSYTF.

This clonotype has just a few counts. The chain combines TRBV16 with TRBJ2-1; maybe TRBD2 (5 bases). Germline V lookup: CDR1 KGHSY, CDR2 FQNENV. The CDR3 covers 14 residues. V lost 3 bases, J lost 9 bases, and 15 bases lay in between. The CDR3 coding sequence is TGTGCCAGCAGCCATGAGGGAGTTAGGTTTGAGCAGTTCTTC. The encoded protein is CASSHEGVRFEQFF.

At least ten counts were recorded for this clonotype. This sequence joins TRBV6-1 and TRBJ2-1; TRBD1 matches 10 bases. Germline V gene data show CDR1 as MNHNS and CDR2 as SASEGT. Unmatched junction bases numbered 8, after V lost 5 bases and J lost 7 bases. This CDR3 contains 15 residues. The CDR3 nucleotides read TGTGCCAGCAGTCACACCGGGACAGGGGCAAATGAGCAGTTCTTC. This gives the protein CASSHTGTGANEQFF.

This clonotype was recorded at least ten times. Compared with germline, one end of the junction differs, possibly owing to a read error. The chain couples TRBV5-1 to TRBJ1-1, with D hard to call. The CDR3 loop spans 14 amino acids. The germline gives CDR1 SGHRS, CDR2 YFSETQ. The CDR3 is CASRLGPENTEAFF. The CDR3 region has the DNA TGCGCCAGCAGGTTGGGCCCGGAGAACACTGAAGCTTTCTTT.

The sample holds many counts of this clonotype. The V call is TRBV12-3 or TRBV12-4, the J call TRBJ2-7; D may correspond to TRBD1 or TRBD2 (5 bases each). Trimming pared 6 bases from V and 9 bases from J, leaving 15 bases between. This CDR3 is built from 12 residues. The CDR3 sequence: CASSTGASGQYF. CDR3 nucleotide sequence: TGTGCCAGCAGCACCGGGGCTTCAGGGCAGTACTTC.

This clonotype was counted many times. This sequence joins TRBV20-1 and TRBJ2-5; D remains ambiguous. V was pared by 6 bases and J by 7 bases, with 21 bases between. The V gene's germline CDR1 is DFQATT and CDR2 SNEGSKA (reference sequence). The CDR3 has 14 residues. The CDR3, as DNA: TGCAGTGCCAGACGCCCGCGGTCCAGTGGGACCCAGTACTTC. This translates into CSARRPRSSGTQYF.

The chain couples TRBV5-1 to TRBJ2-1, with TRBD2 matching 9 bases. The CDR3 spans 14 residues. V lost 0 bases to trimming and J lost 15 bases; unmatched junction nucleotides: 10. Germline V gives CDR1 SGHRS, CDR2 YFSETQ. CDR3 sequence reads: CASSLGGRADQRFF. CDR3 sequence (DNA): TGCGCCAGCAGCTTGGGCGGGAGGGCCGATCAACGGTTCTTC.

This clonotype was detected ten times or more. The V and J genes are TRBV4-1 and TRBJ1-1, with TRBD1 as a possible D gene (6 bases). The CDR3 is 15 amino acids. CDR1 is MGHRA, CDR2 YSYEKL, per germline. V lost 0 bases to trimming and J lost 4 bases, with 12 bases between them. The CDR3 protein is CASSQDTGGGTEAFF. DNA for the CDR3: TGCGCCAGCAGCCAAGATACGGGGGGCGGCACTGAAGCTTTCTTT.

This chain uses TRBV28 with TRBJ1-4, with 9 bases matching TRBD1. The germline CDR1 and CDR2 sequences are MDHEN and SYDVKM. Trimming took 5 bases from V and 8 from J; bases not matched to a gene: 12. The CDR3 totals 16 residues. The CDR3 reads CASSEQPGQGNEKLFF. The CDR3 DNA follows: TGTGCCAGCAGTGAGCAGCCGGGACAGGGTAACGAAAAACTGTTTTTT.

This clonotype was seen a few times. The chain recombines TRBV7-9 with TRBJ2-1; 15 nucleotides match TRBD2. CDR1 is SEHNR, CDR2 FQNEAQ, per germline (reference sequence). The CDR3 consists of 17 residues. V shed 5 bases, J shed 6 bases, and the junction held 8 bases outside the gene matches. CDR3 loop: CASSPRTSGRAVNEQFF. The CDR3 DNA sequence: TGTGCCAGCAGCCCAAGGACTAGCGGGAGGGCCGTCAATGAGCAGTTCTTC. The full variable domain, rest sourced from reference TRBV7-9 and TRBJ2-1, is DTGVSQNPRHKITKRGQNVTFRCDPISEHNRLYWYRQTLGQGPEFLTYFQNEAQLEKSRLLSDRFSAERPKGSFSTLEIQRTEQGDSAMYLCASSPRTSGRAVNEQFFGPGTRLTVL.

This clonotype came up many times. V and J are TRBV2 and TRBJ2-7; 8 bases fit TRBD1. The CDR3 loop spans 13 amino acids. Germline V CDR1 and CDR2: SNHLY, FYNNEI. V lost 4 bases, J lost 7 bases, and 6 bases stayed unmatched. The CDR3 is CASSVQGAGEQYF. CDR3 nucleotides: TGTGCCAGCAGTGTCCAGGGGGCAGGGGAGCAGTACTTC.

This clonotype has just a few counts. CDR3 in DNA: TGTGCCAGCAGTGATTCAGGGACGGGTCAGCCCCAGCATTTT. It translates to CASSDSGTGQPQHF. J is TRBJ1-5 and V is TRBV6-1; possible D gene TRBD1, 5 bases. Germline V gene data show CDR1 as MNHNS and CDR2 as SASEGT. The CDR3 runs 14 residues. V was clipped by 3 bases and J by 6 bases, with 12 bases between them.

This clonotype was detected ten times or more. J is TRBJ2-3 and V is TRBV7-9, with 9 nucleotides matching TRBD2. The CDR3 loop spans 15 amino acids. The germline CDR1 and CDR2 sequences are SEHNR and FQNEAQ (reference sequence). Trimming took 1 base from V and 3 from J; bases not matched to a gene: 2. The DNA for the CDR3 is TGTGCCAGCAGCTTAGAAGCGGGAGGTACAGATACGCAGTATTTT. This encodes CASSLEAGGTDTQYF.

This clonotype was seen ten or more times. In DNA form, the CDR3 reads TGCAGCGTTGCCCCCTCGACCCAAGCTTTCTTT. Residues: CSVAPSTQAFF. This chain joins TRBV29-1 and TRBJ1-1; D is unresolved. V was clipped by 4 bases and J by 9 bases, with 12 bases between them. This CDR3 region has 11 residues. Germline CDR1 reads SQVTM; CDR2 reads ANQGSEA.

This clonotype was counted at least ten times. The V gene is TRBV27, the J gene TRBJ2-7; D call uncertain. V gave up 6 bases and J gave up 7 bases, with 13 bases separating them. CDR1 MNHEY and CDR2 SMNVEV come from the germline V gene (reference sequence). CDR3 length: 12 amino acids. In DNA, the CDR3 is TGTGCCAGCAGGGACGGCCCCCATGAGCAGTACTTC. Amino acids: CASRDGPHEQYF.

The chain combines TRBV12-3 or TRBV12-4 with TRBJ1-5, with D perhaps matching TRBD1 (5 bases). The CDR3 contains 14 residues. V was pared by 5 bases and J by 6 bases, with 14 bases between. The CDR3 nucleotides are TGTGCCAGCAGTCAGGCGTCTGGGGGTCAGCCCCAGCATTTT. This codes for CASSQASGGQPQHF.

The chain couples TRBV2 to TRBJ2-3, with D possibly being TRBD2 (6 bases). This CDR3 has 15 amino acids. Trimming stripped 3 bases from V and 0 bases from J, with 10 bases between. The germline V gene encodes CDR1 SNHLY and CDR2 FYNNEI. The CDR3 sequence is CASSERGMSTDTQYF. The CDR3 DNA sequence: TGTGCCAGCAGTGAGCGCGGGATGAGCACAGATACGCAGTATTTT.

This clonotype has just a few counts. The rearrangement uses TRBV5-1 and TRBJ1-2; a weak D match, TRBD1 (5 bases). Trimming shortened V by 4 bases and J by 2 bases, and 15 bases separated the two germline ends. The CDR3 loop spans 15 amino acids. The germline gives CDR1 SGHRS, CDR2 YFSETQ. CDR3 nucleotide sequence: TGCGCCAGCAGCAGGGAGGGACGGACGAACTATGGCTACACCTTC. Residues: CASSREGRTNYGYTF. The full variable domain, its missing parts supplied by reference TRBV5-1 and TRBJ1-2, is KAGVTQTPRYLIKTRGQQVTLSCSPISGHRSVSWYQQTPGQGLQFLFEYFSETQRNKGNFPGRFSGRQFSNSRSEMNVSTLELGDSALYLCASSREGRTNYGYTFGSGTRLTVV.

The J gene is TRBJ2-7, the V gene TRBV7-2; 7 nucleotides match TRBD1. The CDR3 extends over 14 amino acids. Germline V gene data show CDR1 as SGHTA and CDR2 as FQGNSA. With 4 bases clipped from V and 3 bases from J, the junction kept 6 bases outside the gene matches. This CDR3 is CASSYHGTVYEQYF. The CDR3 coding sequence is TGTGCCAGCAGCTATCACGGGACAGTCTACGAGCAGTACTTC.

This clonotype was observed many times. The chain recombines TRBV12-3 or TRBV12-4 with TRBJ2-3; 8 positions match TRBD2. CDR3 size: 15 residues. With V trimmed by 5 bases and J by 5 bases, 9 bases remained unmatched. The CDR3 DNA is TGTGCCAGCAGTCTACTCAGCGGGAGCTTAGATACGCAGTATTTT. It is translated as CASSLLSGSLDTQYF.

This clonotype was detected many times. This chain connects TRBV10-3 to TRBJ2-3; 14 nucleotides align to TRBD2. The CDR3 has 15 amino acids. Germline V gives CDR1 ENHRY, CDR2 SYGVKD. J lost 6 bases, V lost 3 bases, and 2 bases had no gene match. The CDR3 DNA follows: TGTGCCATCAGTGAAGGGACTAGCGGGAGTGATACGCAGTATTTT. Translating gives CAISEGTSGSDTQYF.

This sequence joins TRBV5-5 and TRBJ2-1, with 9 bases matching TRBD2. Per the germline V gene, CDR1 is SGHKS and CDR2 is YYEKEE (reference sequence). The V and J ends lost 0 bases and 1 base, in that order; junction bases with no gene match: 5. The CDR3 is made up of 17 amino acids. CDR3 residues: CASSLALAGTSYNEQFF. The CDR3 bases are TGTGCCAGCAGCTTGGCTCTAGCGGGGACGTCCTACAATGAGCAGTTCTTC.

This clonotype showed up many times. The chain recombines TRBV12-3 or TRBV12-4 with TRBJ2-2; no firm D call. V was clipped by 5 bases and J by 4 bases, with 11 bases between them. The CDR3 loop spans 14 amino acids. As DNA, the CDR3 is TGTGCCAGCAGTCCTGCTGCTCTCACCGGGGAGCTGTTTTTT. It specifies CASSPAALTGELFF.

This rearrangement joins TRBV4-1 to TRBJ1-5, with unresolved D. Germline values: CDR1 MGHRA, CDR2 YSYEKL. The CDR3 covers 15 residues. Trimming cost V 4 bases and J 2 bases, with 12 bases left between them. CDR3 loop: CASSLGSRGNQPQHF. The CDR3 DNA reads as TGCGCCAGCAGCCTTGGTTCCCGGGGCAATCAGCCCCAGCATTTT.

This clonotype showed up just a few times. The chain carries TRBV29-1 and TRBJ2-1, with D perhaps assigned TRBD1 or TRBD2 (6 bases each). This CDR3 has 13 amino acids. The germline V gene encodes CDR1 SQVTM and CDR2 ANQGSEA. Trimming stripped 7 bases from V and 1 base from J, with 11 bases between. The CDR3 region has the DNA TGCAGCGCCGGAGGGGGGTCCTACAATGAGCAGTTCTTC. This gives the protein CSAGGGSYNEQFF.